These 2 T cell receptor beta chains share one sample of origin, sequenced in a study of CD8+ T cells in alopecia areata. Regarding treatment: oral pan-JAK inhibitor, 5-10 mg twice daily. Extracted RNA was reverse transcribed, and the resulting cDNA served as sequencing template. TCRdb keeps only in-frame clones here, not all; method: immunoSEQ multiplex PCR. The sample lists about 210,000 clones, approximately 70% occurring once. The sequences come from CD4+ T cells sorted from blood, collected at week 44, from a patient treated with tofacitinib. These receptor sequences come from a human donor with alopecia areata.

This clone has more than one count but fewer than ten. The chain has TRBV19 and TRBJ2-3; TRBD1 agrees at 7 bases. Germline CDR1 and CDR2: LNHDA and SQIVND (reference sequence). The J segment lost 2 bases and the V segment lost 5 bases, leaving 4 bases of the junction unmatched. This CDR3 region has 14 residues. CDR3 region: CASSPGQYTDTQYF. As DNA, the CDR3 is TGTGCCAGTAGTCCGGGACAGTACACAGATACGCAGTATTTT. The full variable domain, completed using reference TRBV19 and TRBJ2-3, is DGGITQSPKYLFRKEGQNVTLSCEQNLNHDAMYWYRQDPGQGLRLIYYSQIVNDFQKGDIAEGYSVSREKKESFPLTVTSAQKNPTAFYLCASSPGQYTDTQYFGPGTRLTVL.

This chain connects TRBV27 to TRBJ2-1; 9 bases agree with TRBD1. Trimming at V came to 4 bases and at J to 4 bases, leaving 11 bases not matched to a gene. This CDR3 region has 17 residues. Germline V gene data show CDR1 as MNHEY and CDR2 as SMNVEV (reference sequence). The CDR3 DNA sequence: TGTGCCAGCAGTTCCCTGGACAGGGGCGTTTGGTACAATGAGCAGTTCTTC. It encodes CASSSLDRGVWYNEQFF.